Below are 20 T cell receptor beta chains sequenced from a single sample in a study of blood T cell repertoires in COVID-19. Measured with immunoSEQ multiplex PCR; TCRdb has only the in-frame clones, and not every one. The table records some 250,000 clones, more than 85% of them present only once. Material: PBMCs or T cells enriched from blood (not recorded which). These receptors all stem from a man aged 35 to 55 who had recovered from COVID-19.

The CDR3 sequence is CASSQESPETGRQETQYF. In DNA form, the CDR3 reads TGCGCCAGCAGCCAAGAAAGTCCCGAGACAGGGCGCCAAGAGACCCAGTACTTC. The gene calls are TRBV4-1 and TRBJ2-5, with 7 nucleotides matching TRBD1. Trimming removed 0 bases from V and 1 base from J; junction bases left unmatched: 11. The germline V gene encodes CDR1 MGHRA and CDR2 YSYEKL. This CDR3 has 18 amino acids.

This chain links TRBV19 with TRBJ1-2; D uncertain. Germline V CDR1 and CDR2: LNHDA, SQIVND (reference sequence). The CDR3 covers 12 residues. The germline V and J ends were trimmed by 7 bases and 4 bases, with 10 bases remaining between them. The CDR3 protein is CASKIESYGYTF. CDR3 sequence (DNA): TGTGCCAGTAAAATCGAGAGCTATGGCTACACCTTC. Combining the CDR3 with reference TRBV19 and TRBJ1-2 gives the whole variable domain DGGITQSPKYLFRKEGQNVTLSCEQNLNHDAMYWYRQDPGQGLRLIYYSQIVNDFQKGDIAEGYSVSREKKESFPLTVTSAQKNPTAFYLCASKIESYGYTFGSGTRLTVV.

The chain uses TRBV7-3 and TRBJ1-3; no clear D. Looked up from germline, CDR1 is SGHTA and CDR2 is FQGTGA. Trimming removed 4 bases from V and 0 bases from J, with 10 bases in between. The CDR3 is 15 residues long. CDR3 sequence reads: CASSSDGGSGNTIYF. Here the CDR3 DNA reads TGTGCCAGCAGCTCTGACGGAGGCTCTGGAAACACCATATATTTT.

This clone was observed a few times. The V gene is TRBV19, the J gene TRBJ1-2, with D perhaps TRBD1 (5 bases). Germline assignment: CDR1 LNHDA and CDR2 SQIVND (reference sequence). Trimming removed 4 bases at V and 4 bases at J, with 16 bases between. CDR3 length: 15 residues. CDR3 sequence reads: CASSRNSGGVYGYTF. CDR3 bases: TGTGCCAGTAGTAGAAACTCGGGGGGGGTCTATGGCTACACCTTC.

The rearrangement links TRBV7-3 to TRBJ2-3; the D gene is possibly TRBD1 (6 bases). The V end was cut by 1 base, the J end by 3 bases, with 11 bases between. Germline CDR1 SGHTA, CDR2 FQGTGA. The CDR3 runs 15 residues. The CDR3 here is CASSLIQGGTDTQYF. CDR3 sequence (DNA): TGTGCCAGCAGCTTAATACAGGGTGGTACAGATACGCAGTATTTT.

The chain recombines TRBV5-1 with TRBJ2-5, with TRBD2 identical over 15 bases. The CDR3 extends over 17 amino acids. Germline CDR1 and CDR2: SGHRS and YFSETQ. V lost 3 bases and J lost 5; bases outside the gene matches: 8. The CDR3, as DNA: TGCGCCAGCAGCTCACGGACTAGCGGGGGGGCTCTGGAGACCCAGTACTTC. Translating it yields CASSSRTSGGALETQYF.

This clone was seen a handful of times. This chain connects TRBV20-1 to TRBJ1-1; D remains ambiguous. Germline CDR1 and CDR2: DFQATT and SNEGSKA (reference sequence). V was clipped by 3 bases and J by 0 bases, with 8 bases between them. The CDR3 is 13 residues long. CDR3 residues: CSASENMNTEAFF. DNA for the CDR3: TGCAGTGCTAGTGAGAACATGAACACTGAAGCTTTCTTT.

The CDR3 DNA reads as TGTGCCAGTAGTAAGACAGGGAGGACGGGCAATCAGCCCCAGCATTTT. Its translation is CASSKTGRTGNQPQHF. V and J are TRBV19 and TRBJ1-5; 7 positions agree with TRBD1. Germline-derived CDR1 and CDR2 are LNHDA and SQIVND (reference sequence). With V trimmed by 4 bases and J by 2 bases, 8 bases remained unmatched. CDR3 length: 16 residues.

This clone was found once. V usage is TRBV24-1 and J usage is TRBJ2-7; D is ambiguous. Trimming took 5 bases from V and 5 from J, leaving 6 bases between them. The CDR3 loop spans 11 amino acids. Germline V gene sequence: CDR1 KGHDR, CDR2 SFDVKD. The CDR3 loop reads CATSVADEQYF. CDR3 in DNA: TGTGCCACCAGTGTCGCGGACGAGCAGTACTTC.

This rearrangement joins TRBV2 to TRBJ2-3; TRBD1 agrees at 8 bases. The CDR3 totals 13 residues. Losses at the gene ends were 8 bases for V and 3 bases for J; bases not matched to a gene: 4. Germline CDR1 is SNHLY and CDR2 is FYNNEI. CDR3: CASPGQATDTQYF. As DNA, the CDR3 is TGTGCCAGCCCGGGACAGGCGACAGATACGCAGTATTTT.

The chain links TRBV28 to TRBJ2-5; TRBD1 is a possible D gene (6 bases). The germline V gene has CDR1 MDHEN and CDR2 SYDVKM. Trimming removed 3 bases from V and 0 bases from J, with 11 bases in between. The length of the CDR3 is 15 residues. CDR3 nucleotide sequence: TGTGCCAGCAGTTTCTCAACAGGGAACCAAGAGACCCAGTACTTC. Translating it yields CASSFSTGNQETQYF.

This sequence joins TRBV19 and TRBJ1-4; D is possibly TRBD1 (5 bases). The germline gives CDR1 LNHDA, CDR2 SQIVND (reference sequence). Trimming left V 4 bases short and J 0 bases short, with 18 bases between. This CDR3 is built from 18 residues. This CDR3 is CASSRDYWRLATNEKLFF. In DNA, the CDR3 is TGTGCCAGTAGTAGGGACTACTGGAGACTCGCAACTAATGAAAAACTGTTTTTT.

The J gene is TRBJ2-1, the V gene TRBV7-2; TRBD2 matches at 9 bases. V gave up 5 bases and J gave up 3 bases; unmatched junction bases: 5. Germline V gives CDR1 SGHTA, CDR2 FQGNSA. This CDR3 region has 15 residues. CDR3 sequence: CASSKGLAFYNEQFF. CDR3 sequence (DNA): TGTGCCAGCAGCAAGGGACTAGCCTTCTACAATGAGCAGTTCTTC.

This chain connects TRBV7-9 to TRBJ2-1; perhaps TRBD2 as D (5 bases). Trimming left V 5 bases short and J 7 bases short, with 27 bases between. Germline V gives CDR1 SEHNR, CDR2 FQNEAQ (reference sequence). The CDR3 is 18 amino acids. CDR3: CASSHSTSSSPIRNEQFF. CDR3 bases: TGTGCCAGCAGCCACAGTACCTCGTCTAGCCCCATTAGAAATGAGCAGTTCTTC.

CDR3 residues: CASSSDRLNAYGYTF. The CDR3 coding sequence is TGTGCCAGCAGTTCGGACAGACTGAATGCCTATGGCTACACCTTC. The gene calls are TRBV27 and TRBJ1-2; D perhaps matches TRBD1 (6 bases). V lost 4 bases, J lost 4 bases, and 16 bases lay in between. The germline V gene has CDR1 MNHEY and CDR2 SMNVEV (reference sequence). The CDR3 spans 15 residues.

The chain carries TRBV15 and TRBJ2-1; D gene ambiguous. Per the germline V gene, CDR1 is LNHNV and CDR2 is YYDKDF (reference sequence). Trimming took off 0 bases at V and 7 bases at J, with 4 bases between the two ends. CDR3 length equals 12 residues. CDR3 sequence (DNA): TGTGCCACCAGCAGAGACACTAATGAGCAGTTCTTC. Residues: CATSRDTNEQFF.

This clone has just one count. The CDR3 DNA reads TGTGCCAGCAGCGTAGGTCTGTCAGCGGACCAGTACTTC. Amino acid sequence: CASSVGLSADQYF. The chain uses TRBV9 and TRBJ2-7; the D gene is possibly TRBD2 (5 bases). The CDR3 spans 13 residues. The V and J ends lost 0 bases and 10 bases respectively, with 14 bases between them. From germline, CDR1 is SGDLS and CDR2 YYNGEE.

The chain has TRBV28 and TRBJ1-2; a weak D match, TRBD1 (6 bases). The germline V gene has CDR1 MDHEN and CDR2 SYDVKM. The CDR3 consists of 15 residues. V was trimmed by 3 bases and J by 2 bases, leaving 13 bases between them. As DNA, the CDR3 is TGTGCCAGCAGTTTGGGTCAGGGGATCAACTATGGCTACACCTTC. Its translation is CASSLGQGINYGYTF.

V is TRBV11-1 and J is TRBJ2-7; tentatively, D is TRBD1 (5 bases). The CDR3 length is 14 residues. V gave up 0 bases and J gave up 2 bases, with 8 bases separating them. CDR1 SGHAT and CDR2 FQDESV come from the germline V gene (reference sequence). CDR3 region: CASSLAGRAYEQYF. CDR3 DNA sequence: TGTGCCAGCAGCTTAGCCGGCAGGGCCTACGAGCAGTACTTC. Combining the CDR3 with reference TRBV11-1 and TRBJ2-7 gives the whole variable domain EAEVAQSPRYKITEKSQAVAFWCDPISGHATLYWYRQILGQGPELLVQFQDESVVDDSQLPKDRFSAERLKGVDSTLKIQPAELGDSAMYLCASSLAGRAYEQYFGPGTRLTVT.

This rearrangement joins TRBV28 to TRBJ1-2; 7 bases match TRBD1. This CDR3 comprises 16 residues. After removal of 6 bases from V and 4 bases from J, the junction contained 14 bases not matched to a gene. Germline V gives CDR1 MDHEN, CDR2 SYDVKM. The CDR3 spells CASSYLLKTGIYGYTF. Written as DNA, the CDR3 is TGTGCCAGCAGCTATCTTCTTAAGACAGGGATCTATGGCTACACCTTC.